This section outlines one TCR beta chain sequence together with its context. This entry belongs to a study of shared clonotypes between healthy human individuals. Measured with immunoSEQ multiplex PCR; TCRdb has only the in-frame clones, and not every one. This sample carries 2 million to 2.5 million clones, under 95% of them seen once, and the ten largest clones take 0.3% to 0.4%. This CDR3 comprises 13 residues. Trimming stripped 0 bases from V and 8 bases from J, with 8 bases between. Germline V CDR1 and CDR2: ENHRY, SYGVKD. The chain links TRBV10-3 to TRBJ2-1; D may correspond to TRBD1 or TRBD2 (5 bases each). The clonotype originates from a man younger than 35 in good health. Some clones in this sample may be carry-over from other donors' samples. The sample consisted of naive CD4+ T cells from PBMCs. The subset denotes: CD45RA+ positively selected. The DNA of the CDR3 is TGTGCCATCAGTGAGTCACGGGGCTATGAGCAGTTCTTC. Translating it yields CAISESRGYEQFF.